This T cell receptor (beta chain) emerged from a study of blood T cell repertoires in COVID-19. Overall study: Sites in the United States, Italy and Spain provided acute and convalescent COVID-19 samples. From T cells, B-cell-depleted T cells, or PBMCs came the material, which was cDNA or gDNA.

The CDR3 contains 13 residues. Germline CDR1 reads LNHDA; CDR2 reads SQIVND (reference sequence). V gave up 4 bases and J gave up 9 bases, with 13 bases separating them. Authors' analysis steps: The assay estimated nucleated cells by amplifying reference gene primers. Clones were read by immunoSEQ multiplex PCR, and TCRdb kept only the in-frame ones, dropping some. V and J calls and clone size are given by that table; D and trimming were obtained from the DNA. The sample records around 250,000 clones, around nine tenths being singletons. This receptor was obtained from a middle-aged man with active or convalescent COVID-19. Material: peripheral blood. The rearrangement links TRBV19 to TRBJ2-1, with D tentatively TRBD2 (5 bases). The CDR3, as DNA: TGTGCCAGTAGTACCTTGGGCGCGGGTGAGCAGTTCTTC. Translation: CASSTLGAGEQFF.